The 3 T cell receptor beta chains presented below share a single source sample, sequenced in a study of blood T cells in healthy people across ages. It was with a sample-barcoded 5' primer and a J-beta primer mix that a second PCR of roughly 7 to 11 cycles was run. TCRdb re-analysed the 5' RACE reads in MiXCR, keeping a single row per CDR3 protein. The sample holds around 750,000 distinct CDR3 sequences, about 48% seen once. The sample consisted of blood. These receptor sequences come from a man older than 75 in good health.

The rearrangement links TRBV24-1 to TRBJ2-4; perhaps TRBD1 as D (6 bases). The J call may be in error: the DNA end matches TRBJ2-7 better. Germline CDR1 is KGHDR and CDR2 is SFDVKD. This CDR3 is built from 15 residues. Here the CDR3 DNA reads TGTGCCACCAGTGCCTCAGGGGCGCTCTTCTACGAGCAGTACTTC. Its protein is CATSASGALFYEQYF.

CDR3 bases: TGTGCCATCAGTGAGTCGGCAGACTATGGCTACACCTTC. Amino acids: CAISESADYGYTF. This chain connects TRBV10-3 to TRBJ1-2; D call uncertain. CDR1 and CDR2 (germline): ENHRY, SYGVKD. The CDR3 runs 13 residues. V dropped 0 bases and J dropped 3 bases, with 5 bases sitting between them.

This clonotype was counted only a few times. The chain is built from TRBV14 and TRBJ2-7; 7 bases agree with TRBD1. CDR3 length: 14 residues. The V and J ends lost 4 bases and 2 bases, in that order; junction bases with no gene match: 5. Germline V gene lookup returns CDR1 SGHDN and CDR2 FVKESK. CDR3 protein: CASSRQGTAYEQYF. CDR3 DNA: TGTGCCAGCAGCCGACAGGGAACCGCCTACGAGCAGTACTTC.